These T cell receptor beta chains were read from a single sample in a study of shared clonotypes between healthy human individuals. The method was immunoSEQ multiplex PCR; TCRdb's version includes in-frame clones alone and lacks a portion of them. The table includes about 1 million clones, about 75% detected once. Material for sequencing was memory CD4+ T cells sorted from blood. Receptor source: a young man in good health. Each CDR3 is given without its conserved first and last residue. A D gene is named only where the DNA matches it firmly.

D	V	J	CDR3
TRBD1	TRBV10-1	TRBJ2-3	ASSAGTGYTDTQY
.	TRBV30	TRBJ1-6	AWSVLPGANSPLH
TRBD1	TRBV7-2	TRBJ1-5	ASSLAAGDSQPQH
.	TRBV7-9	TRBJ2-7	ASSGGSGWNEQY
TRBD1	TRBV5-1	TRBJ1-1	ASSLTGDGVTEAF
TRBD1	TRBV2	TRBJ1-6	ASSAETGYSPLH
TRBD2	TRBV28	TRBJ2-5	ASSGLAETQY
TRBD1	TRBV18	TRBJ1-5	ASSPSGTGVGQPQH
.	TRBV5-1	TRBJ2-5	ASSRAALETQY
.	TRBV19	TRBJ2-6	ASSMRTVSGANVLT
TRBD2	TRBV5-8	TRBJ2-5	ASSSGTSGALD
.	TRBV19	TRBJ1-1	ASSKRDTREAF
TRBD1	TRBV29-1	TRBJ2-1	SVGTGVLRGNNEQF